Listed here is a single T cell receptor beta chain. This record comes from a study of cytomegalovirus exposure and HLA in healthy donors. PCR primers comprised 60 Vbeta and 13 Jbeta primers. Here immunoSEQ multiplex PCR was the method, and the copy in TCRdb shows in-frame clones only, minus some. Among roughly 180,000 clones listed, 84% were seen once. V was trimmed by 6 bases and J by 5 bases, leaving 19 bases between them. Germline assignment: CDR1 MDHEN and CDR2 SYDVKM. This CDR3 contains 15 residues. The TCR comes from a man aged 25 to 40 in good health and CMV-seronegative. This chain uses TRBV28 with TRBJ1-1; D is uncertain. The sample comprised PBMCs. The CDR3 nucleotides read TGTGCCAGCAGCGGATACCGGAAAGGGAGGACTGAAGCTTTCTTT. This codes for CASSGYRKGRTEAFF. The whole variable domain, remainder taken from reference TRBV28 and TRBJ1-1, is DVKVTQSSRYLVKRTGEKVFLECVQDMDHENMFWYRQDPGLGLRLIYFSYDVKMKEKGDIPEGYSVSREKKERFSLILESASTNQTSMYLCASSGYRKGRTEAFFGQGTRLTVV.